Given below is one TCR beta chain in context. Its cognate antigen is unknown. The data were taken from a study of T cells in pancreatic ductal adenocarcinoma. Trimming removed 6 bases from V and 8 bases from J, with 19 bases in between. The CDR3 sequence is 14 residues long. Germline CDR1 and CDR2: MNHEY and SMNVEV (reference sequence). No neoadjuvant therapy was given to the selected pancreatic ductal adenocarcinoma patients before their surgery. Overall study results and limits: Mean clonality was approximately 0.11 in tumors and 0.07 to 0.075 in blood, not significantly different.

Clones were read by immunoSEQ multiplex PCR, and TCRdb kept only the in-frame ones, dropping some. The sample lists approximately 97,000 clones, about 96% occurring once. This TCR was sampled from a human donor with pancreatic ductal adenocarcinoma. The genes are TRBV27 and TRBJ1-2, with D possibly TRBD1 on 6 matching bases. The sequencing sample was made of PBMCs. The chain's CDR3 is CASRTYTGLGGYTF. In DNA, the CDR3 is TGTGCCAGCAGAACATACACAGGGTTGGGCGGCTACACCTTC.